The source of this TCR beta chain is a study of graft-versus-host responses after intestinal transplantation (dated by TCRdb to about 2021). General notes on the study: Recipients received multivisceral, liver-intestinal, or isolated intestinal transplants. After intestinal transplantation, graft-versus-host and host-versus-graft alloreactive T cell clones in the graft, circulation and bone marrow were tracked using bulk TCR-beta CDR3 sequencing. Every recipient was given anti-thymocyte globulin induction, then maintenance tacrolimus and steroids for about 3 years. The cohort enrolled 20 to 25 intestinal transplant recipients, one of whom was a retransplant, and 3 patients without pretransplant specimens were excluded. Instead of going to the commercial service, samples from a few later patients were sequenced in-house on an Illumina MiSeq and processed with MiXCR. Donor T cell macrochimerism was defined as a peak of at least 4% donor T cells among recipient peripheral blood mononuclear cells. Alloreactive clones were identified by sequencing pre-transplant mixed lymphocyte reaction products and comparing them with unstimulated pre-transplant donor and recipient T cells.

The library was made by the immunoSEQ multiplex PCR assay. High-throughput TCR-beta CDR3 sequencing of genomic DNA from most patients was performed by Adaptive Biotechnologies. From the authors' description of their analysis: Adaptive's ImmunoSEQ software supplied the TCR sequencing data for 15 to 20 patients, while MiXCR and VDJtools were used to process a few other patients. CDR3 nucleotide sequences shared by donor and recipient were removed because the origin of these sequences could not be assigned. To count as alloreactive, a clone needed at least 2-fold expansion over unstimulated cells and a minimum CFSE-low frequency of 0.002% (template counts) or 0.001% (read counts). Mappable clones were those detected in sequenced pre-transplant spleen, lymph node, or MLR CFSE-low populations of the donor or recipient. Cumulative frequency of alloreactive clones was calculated as a percentage of all sequences weighted by copy number. TCRdb retrieved this table from immuneACCESS and kept in-frame rearrangements only. Not all clones are present; in checked studies, unresolved V genes account for under half, and no reason is known for the remainder. V, J and clone size were drawn from that table, and D and trimming were deduced from the DNA. The sample profile shows some 17,000 clones; 65% to 90% of them were found once. Together, the top ten hold around 5.5% of the sample.

Dithiothreitol, EDTA incubations and collagenase D digestion were used to isolate intraepithelial and lamina propria lymphocytes from graft specimens. Serial intestinal graft biopsy specimens collected up to 600 days after transplant underwent bulk TCR-beta sequencing. As concerns this clone: The antigen it recognizes is unknown. Base qualities are not provided; no much larger clone lies one nucleotide away.

What the study reported, not specific to this receptor: The relatively low number and heterogeneity of intestinal transplant patients limited the conclusions. GvH clones were found in recipient bone marrow, and some of the GvH clones appeared earlier in ileal mucosa or blood, which is consistent with an intestinal mucosal origin. High GvH to HvG T cell clonal ratios were observed in the allografts of patients with donor T cell macrochimerism. Early after transplant, peak levels of circulating GvH clones were found to be associated with declines in HvG clones.

Sequenced material: ileum tissue, taken 17 days after transplant. The TCR originated in a human patient who received an intestinal transplant, so some T cells may come from the graft donor.

The nucleotides are TGTGCCAGCTGGGGAGAGGACTACGAGCAGTACTTC. The translation is CASWGEDYEQYF. The rearrangement joined TRBV27 to TRBJ2-7; a tentative D call is TRBD2 (5 bases match). Taken from the germline V gene (reference sequence), the CDR1 and CDR2 loops are MNHEY and SMNVEV. CDR3 length: 12 amino acids, cysteine to phenylalanine. CDR3 DNA is the only sequence kept; it has 36 bases, read in frame from the first base. V is clipped by 8 bases and J by 3 bases, and the sequence between their germline boundaries is 11 bases long.